This record concerns one T cell receptor (beta chain) sequence. Assay: immunoSEQ multiplex PCR; the TCRdb copy retains only in-frame clones and omits some. Of under 250,000 clones listed, roughly 85% are singletons. The sample comes from a study of Ad26.COV2.S vaccination and SARS-CoV-2 variants. This CDR3 has 13 amino acids. Trimming pared 4 bases from V and 2 bases from J, leaving 9 bases between. CDR1 and CDR2 (germline): SGHDN, FVKESK. Stated treatment: about 20 received Ad26.COV2.S at low or high dose, single or two shots; five or six received placebo; per-sample allocation not given. Repertoires come from day 63 after the first vaccine or placebo injection. Expressing Wuhan-strain SARS-CoV-2 spike, an Ad26 vector served as the vaccine.

The TCR comes from a person between 18 and 59 years old who received the Ad26.COV2.S COVID-19 vaccine or a placebo. This sequence joins TRBV14 and TRBJ2-7, with TRBD1 as a possible D gene (5 bases). This material consisted of peripheral blood, taken in a trial of Ad26.COV2.S vaccine versus placebo. Here the CDR3 DNA reads TGTGCCAGCAGCCGGGGCCCCGCCTACGAGCAGTACGTC. As protein: CASSRGPAYEQYV.